These T cell receptor beta chains were read from a single sample in a study of Graves' ophthalmopathy and Graves' hyperthyroidism. TCRdb fed the multiplex PCR reads into MiXCR, producing one record per CDR3 protein. The profile covers around 1.1 million distinct CDR3 sequences, with about two fifths appearing a single time and approximately 12% taken by the ten largest. Sequencing used peripheral blood or thyroid tissue (not recorded which). The receptor set was obtained from an adult man with Graves' hyperthyroidism. The CDR3 runs from the conserved cysteine through the conserved F or W. The D gene is left open where the match is weak. The size field is filled for only some rows; it gives once, few, many or a size class.

d_call j_call clone_size v_call cdr3_aa cdr3_nt
TRBD1 TRBJ1-6 many TRBV25-1 CASHTGVVNSPLHF TGTGCCAGTCACACAGGGGTCGTGAATTCACCCCTCCACTTT
TRBD1 TRBJ2-7 . TRBV3-1 CASSPSRDRGGSSYEQYF TGTGCCAGCAGCCCAAGCCGGGACAGGGGGGGGAGCTCCTACGAGCAGTACTTC
. TRBJ1-5 many TRBV12-3/TRBV12-4 CASSRTWHQPQHF TGTGCCAGCAGTAGGACATGGCATCAGCCCCAGCATTTT
TRBD2 TRBJ2-5 . TRBV5-1 CASSYLAGGPNQETQYF TGCGCCAGCAGCTATCTAGCGGGAGGCCCCAACCAAGAGACCCAGTACTTC
. TRBJ2-7 many TRBV29-1 CSVEDPQTGPYEQYF TGCAGCGTTGAAGACCCTCAGACAGGCCCCTACGAGCAGTACTTC
. TRBJ1-4 . TRBV25-1 CASSESRPTWEKLFF TGTGCCAGCAGTGAATCAAGGCCCACCTGGGAAAAACTGTTTTTT
. TRBJ2-5 . TRBV7-8 CASSLNRGRAEETQYF TGTGCCAGCAGCTTAAACAGGGGGAGGGCGGAAGAGACCCAGTACTTC
. TRBJ2-7 . TRBV15 CATSSIAAYEQYF TGTGCCACCAGCAGTATCGCGGCCTACGAGCAGTACTTC
TRBD1 TRBJ1-1 many TRBV7-9 CASSPTGGLNTEAFF TGTGCCAGCAGCCCGACAGGGGGCCTCAACACTGAAGCTTTCTTT
. TRBJ1-5 . TRBV6-2/TRBV6-3 CASVRDTESNQPQHF TGTGCCAGCGTTCGGGACACCGAAAGCAATCAGCCCCAGCATTTT
TRBD1 TRBJ1-5 few TRBV12-3/TRBV12-4 CASGPQGASHQPQHF TGTGCCAGCGGACCACAGGGGGCGAGTCATCAGCCCCAGCATTTT
TRBD2 TRBJ2-2 . TRBV6-5 CASSYGTSAAGELFF TGTGCCAGCAGTTACGGGACTAGCGCGGCCGGGGAGCTGTTTTTT
. TRBJ1-4 . TRBV10-3 CAISETATNEKLFF TGTGCCATCAGCGAGACAGCAACTAATGAAAAACTGTTTTTT
. TRBJ1-1 . TRBV10-3 CAISESTGVGTEAFF TGTGCCATCAGTGAGTCGACGGGGGTAGGGACTGAAGCTTTCTTT
. TRBJ1-2 many TRBV20-1 CSARALRGDNYGYTF TGCAGTGCTAGAGCCCTACGAGGGGATAACTATGGCTACACCTTC
TRBD1 TRBJ2-7 many TRBV19 CASSTRDRPTYEQYF TGTGCCAGTAGTACGCGGGACAGGCCAACCTACGAGCAGTACTTC
TRBD1 TRBJ2-5 few TRBV20-1 CSARGTGQGFTETQYF TGCAGTGCTAGAGGGACGGGACAGGGTTTTACGGAGACCCAGTACTTC
TRBD1 TRBJ2-7 . TRBV15 CATSGGTGRAEQYF TGTGCCACCAGCGGTGGGACAGGGAGGGCCGAGCAGTACTTC
TRBD1 TRBJ2-5 . TRBV11-1 CASSQEGAVFEETQYF TGTGCCAGCAGCCAAGAGGGGGCAGTTTTTGAGGAGACCCAGTACTTC
. TRBJ1-2 many TRBV15 CATSEGGGYGYTF TGTGCCACCAGCGAGGGGGGAGGCTATGGCTACACCTTC
TRBD2 TRBJ2-5 many TRBV6-5 CASRVAGGGTQYF TGTGCCAGCAGGGTAGCGGGCGGTGGGACCCAGTACTTC
. TRBJ1-6 few TRBV7-9 CASSSRLTDNSPLHF TGTGCCAGCAGCTCTCGCCTGACAGATAATTCACCCCTCCACTTT
. TRBJ1-3 many TRBV25-1 CASRPWGPGNTIYF TGTGCCAGCAGACCGTGGGGCCCTGGAAACACCATATATTTT
. TRBJ1-1 . TRBV11-2 CASSPVRDPNTEAFF TGTGCCAGCAGCCCAGTCAGGGACCCAAACACTGAAGCTTTCTTT
. TRBJ2-7 many TRBV7-2 CASSSSSGAYEQYF TGTGCCAGCAGCTCCTCGTCCGGGGCCTACGAGCAGTACTTC
. TRBJ2-5 . TRBV25-1 CASSNPGHWETQYF TGTGCCAGCAGTAATCCGGGACACTGGGAGACCCAGTACTTC
. TRBJ1-2 many TRBV6-5 CASSSRTAWNYGYTF TGTGCCAGCAGTTCGAGGACAGCCTGGAACTATGGCTACACCTTC
. TRBJ1-2 many TRBV29-1 CSASLGGDYGYTF TGCAGCGCTTCCTTGGGGGGAGACTATGGCTACACCTTC